This TCR beta chain appears in the sequencing data of a study of shared clonotypes between healthy human individuals. Profiling relied on immunoSEQ multiplex PCR, and the TCRdb table lists in-frame clones only, not all of them. Of millions of clones listed, 85% to 95% are singletons. It was CD45RO-negative cells, positively selected for CCR7, that made up naive CD8 cells, with terminally differentiated effector memory CD45RA+ cells excluded. None of the donors, who were healthy HIV-negative adults, had recently had acute infections or vaccinations. The sequenced sample consisted of naive CD8+ T cells from PBMCs. This clonotype was sampled from a man younger than 30 in good health. Some clones in this sample may be carry-over from other donors' samples.

DNA of the CDR3: TGTGCCAGCAGTTTCCTAGGGGGATCTGGCTACACCTTC. This sequence encodes CASSFLGGSGYTF. The chain couples TRBV27 to TRBJ1-2; possibly TRBD1 for D (6 bases). The V end was cut by 3 bases, the J end by 7 bases, with 12 bases between. CDR3 length: 13 amino acids. Germline V gene data show CDR1 as MNHEY and CDR2 as SMNVEV (reference sequence).